This T cell receptor (beta chain) was recovered during a study of blood T cell repertoires in COVID-19. The wider study: The United States, Italy and Spain provided the acute and convalescent COVID-19 samples. T cells, B-cell-depleted T cells, or PBMCs provided the cDNA or gDNA that served as material.

The CDR3 extends over 11 amino acids. Germline CDR1 is MNHEY and CDR2 is SVGAGI. Trimming removed 6 bases at V and 4 bases at J, with 7 bases between. Method: immunoSEQ multiplex PCR; TCRdb's copy keeps in-frame clones and lacks some. The repertoire holds about 68,000 clones, with more than 70% as singletons. V is TRBV6-5 and J is TRBJ2-7; D might be TRBD1 (5 bases). The sample consisted of peripheral blood. This receptor was taken from a man aged 50 or older with active COVID-19. The CDR3 coding sequence is TGTGCCAGCAGCAACAGGTACGAGCAGTACTTC. Translating it yields CASSNRYEQYF.